This T cell receptor beta chain was retrieved from a study of blood T cell dynamics during melanoma immunotherapy. Study-wide points: Disease-control patients' PBMC repertoires became either more clonal or more diverse at W3.

Germline V CDR1 and CDR2: SGHTA, FQGNSA. The CDR3 contains 16 residues. V was trimmed by 1 base and J by 9 bases, leaving 19 bases between them. The method was immunoSEQ multiplex PCR; TCRdb's version includes in-frame clones alone and lacks a portion of them. The sample shows roughly 12,000 clones, 84% of them seen only once. About this clone: Antigen unknown.

Time point noted: week 3, after first cycle of checkpoint inhibitor. Samples come from before therapy and from week 3 after the first blockade cycle. Disease control meant complete response, partial response or stable disease at 12 weeks. This clonotype originated in a human donor with melanoma. Sequences were derived from blood, sampled from a patient treated with checkpoint blockade. The chain has TRBV7-2 and TRBJ2-1; tentatively, D is TRBD2 (7 bases). The CDR3 loop is CASSLEGAGAPSEQFF. The CDR3 DNA reads as TGTGCCAGCAGCTTAGAAGGGGCGGGGGCCCCCAGTGAGCAGTTCTTC.